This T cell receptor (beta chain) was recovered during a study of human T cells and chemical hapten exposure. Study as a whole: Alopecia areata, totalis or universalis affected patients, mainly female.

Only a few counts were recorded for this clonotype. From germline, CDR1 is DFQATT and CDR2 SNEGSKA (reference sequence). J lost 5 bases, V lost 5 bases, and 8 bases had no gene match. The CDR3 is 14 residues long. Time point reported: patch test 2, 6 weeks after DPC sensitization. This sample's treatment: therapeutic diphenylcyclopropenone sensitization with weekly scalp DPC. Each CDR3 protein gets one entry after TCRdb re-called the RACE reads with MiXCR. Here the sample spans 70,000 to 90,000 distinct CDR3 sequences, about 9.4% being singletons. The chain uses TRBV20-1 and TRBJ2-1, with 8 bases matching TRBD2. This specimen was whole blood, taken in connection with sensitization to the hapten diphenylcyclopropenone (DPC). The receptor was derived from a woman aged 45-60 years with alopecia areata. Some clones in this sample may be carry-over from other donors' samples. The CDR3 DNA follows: TGCAGTGCTTCACCGGGACTAGGGCACAATGAGCAGTTCTTC. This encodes CSASPGLGHNEQFF.